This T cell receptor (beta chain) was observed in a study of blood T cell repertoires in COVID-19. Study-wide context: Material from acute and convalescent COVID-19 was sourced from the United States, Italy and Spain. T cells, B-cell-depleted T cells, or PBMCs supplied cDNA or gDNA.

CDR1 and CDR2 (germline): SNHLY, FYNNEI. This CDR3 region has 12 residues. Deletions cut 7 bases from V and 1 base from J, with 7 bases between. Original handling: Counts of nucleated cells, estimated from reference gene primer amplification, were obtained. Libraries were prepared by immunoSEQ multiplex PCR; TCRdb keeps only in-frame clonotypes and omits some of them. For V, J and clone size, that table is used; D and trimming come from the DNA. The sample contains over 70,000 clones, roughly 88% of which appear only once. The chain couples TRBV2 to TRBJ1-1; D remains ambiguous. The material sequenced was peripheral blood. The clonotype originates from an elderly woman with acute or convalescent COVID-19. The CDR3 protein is CASNIPNTEAFF. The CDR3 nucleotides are TGTGCCAGCAATATCCCGAACACTGAAGCTTTCTTT.